The 26 T cell receptor beta chains below all came from one sample that was sequenced in a study of T cell repertoires in cytomegalovirus infection (dated by TCRdb to about 2019). The antigens these receptors bind are not known. Per the publication, the treatment or condition label means: in vitro stimulation with specific CMV peptide epitopes to enrich CMV-specific T cells. Sequencing used an Illumina HiSeq 1500. TCRdb handled the public reads itself, with Q25 trimming in fastp and clone calling in MiXCR, and kept productive beta chains. For every CDR3 protein sequence, its rows merge into one entry that carries the most common genes and DNA. Recorded for this sample are about 360,000 distinct CDR3 sequences; about a third of them occurred a single time. Roughly 14% of the sample is held by the ten biggest clonotypes. The specimen was cultured PBMCs, collected from culture after CMV antigen stimulation. The receptors stem from a human donor in good health (CMV status not recorded). Some clones in this sample may be carry-over from other donors' samples.

The sample holds a few counts of this clonotype. This chain uses TRBV5-1 with TRBJ2-5, with 10 bases that match TRBD2. The CDR3 contains 15 residues. Germline lookup yields CDR1 SGHRS and CDR2 YFSETQ. V lost 0 bases to trimming and J lost 4 bases; unmatched junction nucleotides: 3. The CDR3 sequence: CASSLVASGRETQYF. The CDR3 DNA follows: TGCGCCAGCAGCTTGGTGGCTAGCGGGAGAGAGACCCAGTACTTC.

The genes are TRBV12-3 or TRBV12-4 and TRBJ2-2; D perhaps matches TRBD2 (6 bases). V shed 7 bases and J shed 0 bases, with 12 bases lying between them. This CDR3 has 15 amino acids. The CDR3 loop reads CASTVRGTNTGELFF. The CDR3 bases are TGTGCCAGCACTGTCCGCGGGACGAACACCGGGGAGCTGTTTTTT.

This clonotype was observed at least ten times. The rearrangement uses TRBV7-2 and TRBJ1-1; 9 bases align to TRBD1. J gave up 1 base and V 4 bases, and 4 bases lay outside the gene matches. The CDR3 loop spans 15 amino acids. Germline CDR1 is SGHTA and CDR2 is FQGNSA. The CDR3 is CASSSYRGPNTEAFF. The CDR3, as DNA: TGTGCCAGCAGCTCATACAGGGGGCCGAACACTGAAGCTTTCTTT.

Judged by abundance, this clonotype is large (0.1 to 1%). This chain joins TRBV7-2 and TRBJ2-2, with unresolved D. The V end lost 5 bases, the J end lost 1 base, and 14 bases lay between the germline ends. CDR3 length equals 16 residues. Germline CDR1 reads SGHTA; CDR2 reads FQGNSA. Here the CDR3 reads CASSRSSVKNTGELFF. The CDR3 coding sequence is TGTGCCAGCAGCCGCAGCTCAGTCAAGAACACCGGGGAGCTGTTTTTT.

In this sample, this clonotype turned up a few times. The chain carries TRBV7-9 and TRBJ1-2, with D hard to call. The germline CDR1 and CDR2 sequences are SEHNR and FQNEAQ (reference sequence). The CDR3 runs to 14 residues. V was pared by 0 bases and J by 7 bases, with 12 bases between. The CDR3 DNA is TGTGCCAGCAGCTTAGCTGGCAGAGGAGGTGGCTACACCTTC. Its protein is CASSLAGRGGGYTF.

In its sample, this clonotype was seen many times. The chain employs TRBV7-6 and TRBJ2-1, with TRBD2 as a possible D gene (6 bases). The CDR3 is made up of 13 amino acids. Germline V gene lookup returns CDR1 SGHVS and CDR2 FNYEAQ. With 5 bases removed from V and 7 bases from J, the gap between germline ends came to 12 bases. CDR3 loop: CASSPGGGNEQFF. The CDR3 DNA sequence: TGTGCCAGCAGCCCCGGGGGTGGGAATGAGCAGTTCTTC. Supplemented by reference TRBV7-6 and TRBJ2-1, the full variable domain reads GAGVSQSPRYKVTKRGQDVALRCDPISGHVSLYWYRQALGQGPEFLTYFNYEAQQDKSGLPNDRFSAERPEGSISTLTIQRTEQRDSAMYRCASSPGGGNEQFFGPGTRLTVL.

The chain couples TRBV6-6 to TRBJ1-1; D call uncertain. Per germline, CDR1 MNHNY and CDR2 SVGAGI (reference sequence). The CDR3 sequence is 13 residues long. V lost 0 bases and J lost 11, with 13 bases in between. CDR3 nucleotide sequence: TGTGCCAGCAGTTACTCGTCTGTTTCTCTTGCTTTCTTT. This gives the protein CASSYSSVSLAFF.

This chain connects TRBV12-3 or TRBV12-4 to TRBJ2-7, with TRBD1 matching 10 bases. Trimming at V came to 5 bases and at J to 1 base, leaving 2 bases not matched to a gene. This CDR3 contains 14 residues. CDR3 bases: TGTGCCAGCAGTGGGGACAGGGGTTCCTACGAGCAGTACTTC. Encoded protein: CASSGDRGSYEQYF.

Of note for this clonotype: A junction boundary mismatches the germline segment, possibly from a read error. The chain joins TRBV4-1 to TRBJ2-7, with TRBD2 matching 7 bases. The CDR3 extends over 13 amino acids. Germline CDR1 MGHRA, CDR2 YSYEKL. The CDR3 loop is CASSRGTTYEQYF. In DNA form, the CDR3 reads TGTGCCAGCAGCCGCGGGACTACCTACGAGCAGTACTTC.

The sample holds many counts of this clonotype. The rearrangement links TRBV7-2 to TRBJ2-1; 7 nucleotides align to TRBD1. V was pared by 5 bases and J by 1 base, with 2 bases of the junction left unmatched. This CDR3 contains 14 residues. Germline lookup yields CDR1 SGHTA and CDR2 FQGNSA. Here the CDR3 DNA reads TGTGCCAGCAGCCGGGACAGTTCCTACAATGAGCAGTTCTTC. It translates to CASSRDSSYNEQFF.

The chain recombines TRBV20-1 with TRBJ1-4; D perhaps matches TRBD1 (5 bases). Germline CDR1 DFQATT, CDR2 SNEGSKA (reference sequence). The V gene lost 4 bases and the J gene lost 0 bases, with 9 bases spanning the gap. The CDR3 is made up of 14 amino acids. The CDR3 loop reads CSATSGATNEKLFF. CDR3 DNA sequence: TGCAGTGCTACGTCGGGGGCAACTAATGAAAAACTGTTTTTT.

This chain joins TRBV27 and TRBJ1-6; D perhaps matches TRBD1 (5 bases). Germline V gene lookup returns CDR1 MNHEY and CDR2 SMNVEV (reference sequence). This CDR3 spans 15 amino acids. Trimming removed 4 bases from V and 8 bases from J, with 15 bases in between. CDR3 sequence: CASSWAGVMDSPLHF. The CDR3 bases are TGTGCCAGCAGTTGGGCGGGGGTTATGGATTCACCCCTCCACTTT.

This clonotype has more than one count but fewer than ten. The V and J genes are TRBV18 and TRBJ1-1, with D unresolved. This CDR3 comprises 12 residues. Germline V gives CDR1 KGHSH, CDR2 LQKENI. V was pared by 3 bases and J by 8 bases, with 10 bases between. CDR3 nucleotides: TGTGCCAGCTCACCGGGTTCGAGGGAAGCTTTCTTT. Amino acids: CASSPGSREAFF.

This chain joins TRBV7-2 and TRBJ2-3; TRBD1 agrees at 8 bases. This CDR3 contains 15 residues. Germline CDR1 SGHTA, CDR2 FQGNSA. The J segment lost 7 bases and the V segment lost 5 bases, leaving 11 bases of the junction unmatched. CDR3 in DNA: TGTGCCAGCAGCCCGAGGACAGGGAATTTTAATACGCAGTATTTT. Residues: CASSPRTGNFNTQYF.

This clonotype was counted a few times. This chain uses TRBV2 with TRBJ2-5, with unresolved D. V lost 4 bases, J lost 5 bases, and 17 bases lay in between. The CDR3 is 15 residues long. Per germline, CDR1 SNHLY and CDR2 FYNNEI. The CDR3 reads CASSVAGEGYETQYF. The CDR3 bases are TGTGCCAGCAGTGTCGCTGGTGAAGGTTATGAGACCCAGTACTTC.

This clonotype was seen more than once but under ten times. The chain couples TRBV2 to TRBJ1-1; 7 nucleotides match TRBD1. Trimming took 7 bases from V and 1 from J; bases not matched to a gene: 3. CDR3 length: 13 residues. The germline CDR1 and CDR2 sequences are SNHLY and FYNNEI. The CDR3 DNA reads as TGTGCCAGCAAACGGACAGGGAACACTGAAGCTTTCTTT. This gives the protein CASKRTGNTEAFF.

CDR3 coding DNA: TGTGCCAGCGCCGGGGGCGGCTATGGCTACACCTTC. Its translation is CASAGGGYGYTF. The chain combines TRBV12-3 or TRBV12-4 with TRBJ1-2; a weak D match, TRBD1 (6 bases). V was trimmed by 8 bases and J by 4 bases, leaving 11 bases between them. The CDR3 loop spans 12 amino acids.

This clonotype was found a few times. The V gene is TRBV5-8, the J gene TRBJ2-1; D uncertain. Germline CDR1 is SGHTS and CDR2 is YDEGEE. V gave up 0 bases and J gave up 6 bases, with 10 bases separating them. The CDR3 is 14 amino acids. The CDR3 here is CASSLEAVSNEQFF. CDR3 DNA sequence: TGTGCCAGCAGCTTGGAAGCCGTGAGCAATGAGCAGTTCTTC.

This clonotype was observed a handful of times. The chain joins TRBV6-2 or TRBV6-3 to TRBJ1-6; TRBD1 agrees at 11 bases. The CDR3 contains 15 residues. CDR1 MNHEY and CDR2 SVGEGT come from the germline V gene. With 5 bases clipped from V and 9 bases from J, the junction kept 6 bases outside the gene matches. In DNA, the CDR3 is TGTGCCAGCAGTGCCGGGACAGGGGGGTTTTCACCCCTCCACTTT. This codes for CASSAGTGGFSPLHF.

This chain links TRBV3-1 with TRBJ1-5; D is unclear. Trimming shortened V by 0 bases and J by 5 bases, and 8 bases separated the two germline ends. Germline CDR1 and CDR2: LGHDT and YNNKEL (reference sequence). The CDR3 contains 14 residues. CDR3 DNA sequence: TGTGCCAGCAGCCAAGATACCGGTTATCAGCCCCAGCATTTT. As protein: CASSQDTGYQPQHF.

The gene calls are TRBV12-3 or TRBV12-4 and TRBJ1-1; D is undetermined. Deletions cut 3 bases from V and 3 bases from J, with 8 bases between. CDR3 length: 13 residues. The chain's CDR3 is CASSFLGDTEAFF. The CDR3 DNA is TGTGCCAGCAGTTTTCTGGGAGACACTGAAGCTTTCTTT.

This chain uses TRBV6-2 or TRBV6-3 with TRBJ2-6, with D unresolved. CDR1 and CDR2 from the germline V gene are MNHEY and SVGEGT. The CDR3 runs 14 residues. With 7 bases removed from V and 0 bases from J, the gap between germline ends came to 7 bases. The CDR3 here is CASKRDSGANVLTF. CDR3 nucleotide sequence: TGTGCCAGCAAAAGGGACTCTGGGGCCAACGTCCTGACTTTC.

This sequence joins TRBV28 and TRBJ2-5; 7 positions agree with TRBD1. V dropped 4 bases and J dropped 2; count of bases not matched to a gene: 10. There are 16 residues in the CDR3. CDR1 and CDR2 from the germline V gene are MDHEN and SYDVKM. Here the CDR3 reads CASSSPQPTGQETQYF. The CDR3 nucleotides read TGTGCCAGCAGTTCCCCCCAACCGACAGGGCAAGAGACCCAGTACTTC.

The chain joins TRBV6-2 or TRBV6-3 to TRBJ2-5, with 7 bases aligning to TRBD1. With 5 bases clipped from V and 1 base from J, the junction kept 4 bases outside the gene matches. The CDR3 extends over 14 amino acids. CDR1 and CDR2 from the germline V gene are MNHEY and SVGEGT. The CDR3 nucleotides read TGTGCCAGCAGTCACAGGGGACCCCAAGAGACCCAGTACTTC. As protein: CASSHRGPQETQYF.

The chain joins TRBV15 to TRBJ1-1; D is uncertain. CDR3 length: 15 amino acids. Trimming shortened V by 3 bases and J by 1 base, and 12 bases separated the two germline ends. Germline V gene lookup returns CDR1 LNHNV and CDR2 YYDKDF (reference sequence). The CDR3 coding sequence is TGTGCCACCAGCAGGGGCAAAGGGTGGAACACTGAAGCTTTCTTT. It translates to CATSRGKGWNTEAFF.

This clonotype was counted many times. This chain connects TRBV7-8 to TRBJ2-7, with D hard to call. Germline CDR1 is SGHVS and CDR2 is FQNEAQ. The length of the CDR3 is 16 residues. Trimming pared 5 bases from V and 3 bases from J, leaving 20 bases between. The chain's CDR3 is CASSPRNGLQNYEQYF. The CDR3 DNA follows: TGTGCCAGCAGCCCTCGGAACGGCCTCCAAAACTACGAGCAGTACTTC. The full variable domain, completed using reference TRBV7-8 and TRBJ2-7, is GAGVSQSPRYKVAKRGQDVALRCDPISGHVSLFWYQQALGQGPEFLTYFQNEAQLDKSGLPSDRFFAERPEGSVSTLKIQRTQQEDSAVYLCASSPRNGLQNYEQYFGPGTRLTVT.